A selection of T cell receptor beta chains follows, all from one sample in a study of OX40 agonist ivuxolimab in advanced cancers. Some clones are missing from TCRdb's copy, which holds only in-frame ones; the method was immunoSEQ multiplex PCR. Of 20,000 or so clones in the sample, around two thirds were seen once. Sample: CD4+ or CD8+ T cells sorted from blood, taken in a trial of the OX40 agonist ivuxolimab. The receptors stem from an adult with an advanced solid tumor such as melanoma, head and neck, liver or kidney cancer. The CDR3 runs from the conserved cysteine through the conserved F or W. The D gene is left open where the match is weak. Rows may omit the clone size; those that give it use once, few, many or a size class.

TRBV4-1	few	-	TRBJ2-3	TGCGCCAGCAGCCAAGTTGCCGGGAGAGATACGCAGTATTTT	CASSQVAGRDTQYF
TRBV28	-	-	TRBJ1-1	TGTGCCAGCAGTTTGTCACTGAACACTGAAGCTTTCTTT	CASSLSLNTEAFF
TRBV9	-	TRBD1	TRBJ1-5	TGTGCCAGCAGCGTAGGGACAGGGGATGGGAGCAATCAGCCCCAGCATTTT	CASSVGTGDGSNQPQHF
TRBV7-8	-	-	TRBJ1-5	TGTGCCAGCAGCTCCCAGGACGAACCAAATCAGCCCCAGCATTTT	CASSSQDEPNQPQHF
TRBV2	few	-	TRBJ2-1	TGTGCCAGCATCGACCACTTCTCCTACAATGAGCAGTTCTTC	CASIDHFSYNEQFF
TRBV19	-	TRBD2	TRBJ2-1	TGTGCCAGTAGTATAAGTAGCGGGGCCTACAATGAGCAGTTCTTC	CASSISSGAYNEQFF
TRBV27	-	-	TRBJ2-5	TGTGCCAGCAGTGATTTGGGGCAAGAGACCCAGTACTTC	CASSDLGQETQYF
TRBV28	once	TRBD1	TRBJ2-7	TGTGCCAGCAGCCGGGACAGAGTTCTAGAGCAGTACTTC	CASSRDRVLEQYF
TRBV2	-	TRBD1	TRBJ2-1	TGTGCCAGCGGTGACAGGGCCTACAATGAGCAGTTCTTC	CASGDRAYNEQFF
TRBV19	-	TRBD1	TRBJ1-2	TGTGCCAGTAGTAGGGGACAGGAACGGGCCTATGGCTACACCTTC	CASSRGQERAYGYTF
TRBV4-1	-	-	TRBJ1-2	TGCGCCAGCAGCCAAGAAATGACAGCTAACTATGGCTACACCTTC	CASSQEMTANYGYTF
TRBV7-9	-	TRBD1	TRBJ2-7	TGTGCCAGCAGCGCACTGGACAGGGGGCGCCGGGAGCAGTACTTC	CASSALDRGRREQYF
TRBV29-1	-	-	TRBJ1-2	TGCAGCGTTGTTGTGCCAGCATCTAACTATGGCTACACCTTC	CSVVVPASNYGYTF
TRBV18	-	-	TRBJ2-7	TGTGCCAGCTCACCAGGGACTGCATCCTACGAGCAGTACTTC	CASSPGTASYEQYF
TRBV19	-	-	TRBJ1-4	TGTGCCAGTAGTTTCTATTTCGGAACAGCCCTGTACCTTACTTTGGAGGAAAAACTGTTTTTT	CASSFYFGTALYLTLEEKLFF
TRBV4-1	-	-	TRBJ2-3	TGCGCCAGCAGCCAAGCGGTAGTAGGGTCCAGCACAGATACGCAGTATTTT	CASSQAVVGSSTDTQYF
TRBV19	-	TRBD2	TRBJ2-1	TGTGCCAGTAGAAGGTCCGGACTAGCGGAGGGGACCTACAATGAGCAGTTCTTC	CASRRSGLAEGTYNEQFF